A selection of T cell receptor beta chains follows, all from one sample in a study of T cell repertoires in cytomegalovirus infection. Each CDR3 protein gets one entry after TCRdb re-called the reads with MiXCR. The sample consists of hundreds of thousands of distinct CDR3 sequences, 25% to 30% of them appearing once. These receptors have no known antigen. The sequencing used cultured PBMCs, collected from culture after CMV antigen stimulation. Receptor source: a human donor in good health (CMV status not recorded). Some clones in this sample may be carry-over from other donors' samples. CDR3s include the opening cysteine and the closing phenylalanine or tryptophan. The order of the fields is J gene, clone size, D gene, V gene, CDR3 protein, CDR3 DNA. The D gene is left open where the match is weak. Expanded clones get a size class; other rows say once, few or many, or leave the size out.

J gene: TRBJ2-6; clone size: few; D gene: TRBD2; V gene: TRBV10-3; CDR3 protein: CAISEQAGDGANVLTF; CDR3 DNA: TGTGCCATCAGTGAGCAGGCGGGGGATGGGGCCAACGTCCTGACTTTC
J gene: TRBJ1-1; clone size: .; D gene: .; V gene: TRBV19; CDR3 protein: CASSADLNTEAFF; CDR3 DNA: TGTGCCAGTAGTGCCGATTTGAACACTGAAGCTTTCTTT
J gene: TRBJ1-2; clone size: .; D gene: .; V gene: TRBV7-8; CDR3 protein: CASSPREAGNYGYTF; CDR3 DNA: TGTGCCAGCAGCCCACGGGAGGCAGGGAACTATGGCTACACCTTC
J gene: TRBJ2-1; clone size: .; D gene: .; V gene: TRBV20-1; CDR3 protein: CSALLGTGYNEQFF; CDR3 DNA: TGCAGTGCCCTTTTGGGGACCGGCTACAATGAGCAGTTCTTC
J gene: TRBJ1-1; clone size: .; D gene: .; V gene: TRBV27; CDR3 protein: CASSLLGREAFF; CDR3 DNA: TGTGCCAGCAGTTTATTAGGGAGAGAAGCTTTCTTT
J gene: TRBJ2-7; clone size: .; D gene: TRBD2; V gene: TRBV28; CDR3 protein: CASRVGKLAGGRSYEQYF; CDR3 DNA: TGTGCCAGCAGGGTAGGGAAACTAGCGGGAGGGCGGTCCTACGAGCAGTACTTC
J gene: TRBJ2-6; clone size: few; D gene: .; V gene: TRBV12-5; CDR3 protein: CASRNSGANVLTF; CDR3 DNA: TGTGCTAGTAGGAACTCTGGGGCCAACGTCCTGACTTTC
J gene: TRBJ2-7; clone size: .; D gene: .; V gene: TRBV7-2; CDR3 protein: CASSAFYEQYF; CDR3 DNA: TGTGCCAGCAGCGCCTTCTACGAGCAGTACTTC
J gene: TRBJ2-5; clone size: .; D gene: TRBD2; V gene: TRBV11-1; CDR3 protein: CASSSGTSAETQYF; CDR3 DNA: TGTGCCAGCAGCTCCGGGACTAGCGCGGAGACCCAGTACTTC
J gene: TRBJ1-5; clone size: few; D gene: .; V gene: TRBV2; CDR3 protein: CASRADGGAVNQPQHF; CDR3 DNA: TGTGCCAGCAGGGCCGATGGGGGCGCGGTCAATCAGCCCCAGCATTTT
J gene: TRBJ2-3; clone size: few; D gene: .; V gene: TRBV19; CDR3 protein: CASSIRSRASGGGSTDTQYF; CDR3 DNA: TGTGCCAGTAGTATAAGGTCTCGGGCTAGCGGAGGGGGTAGCACAGATACGCAGTATTTT
J gene: TRBJ2-3; clone size: few; D gene: TRBD1; V gene: TRBV4-1; CDR3 protein: CASSHAGQGDTDTQYF; CDR3 DNA: TGCGCCAGCAGCCACGCGGGACAGGGGGACACAGATACGCAGTATTTT
J gene: TRBJ2-1; clone size: .; D gene: TRBD2; V gene: TRBV20-1; CDR3 protein: CSARDWAGVRYNEQFF; CDR3 DNA: TGCAGTGCTAGAGATTGGGCGGGAGTTAGGTACAATGAGCAGTTCTTC
J gene: TRBJ1-5; clone size: many; D gene: TRBD1; V gene: TRBV7-2; CDR3 protein: CASSRTGSSNQPQHF; CDR3 DNA: TGTGCCAGCAGCCGGACAGGGTCTAGCAATCAGCCCCAGCATTTT
J gene: TRBJ2-4; clone size: many; D gene: .; V gene: TRBV7-9; CDR3 protein: CASSPDGVRGAKNIQYF; CDR3 DNA: TGTGCCAGCAGCCCGGACGGAGTGAGGGGTGCCAAAAACATTCAGTACTTC
J gene: TRBJ2-3; clone size: few; D gene: .; V gene: TRBV7-2; CDR3 protein: CASSFAGLARDTQYF; CDR3 DNA: TGTGCCAGCAGCTTCGCGGGGCTAGCTAGAGATACGCAGTATTTT
J gene: TRBJ2-7; clone size: .; D gene: .; V gene: TRBV5-1; CDR3 protein: CASSLGVPGQSYEQYF; CDR3 DNA: TGCGCCAGCAGCTTGGGAGTACCCGGACAGTCCTACGAGCAGTACTTC
J gene: TRBJ1-5; clone size: .; D gene: .; V gene: TRBV19; CDR3 protein: CASSIQRDQPQHF; CDR3 DNA: TGTGCCAGTAGTATCCAGCGCGATCAGCCCCAGCATTTT
J gene: TRBJ2-1; clone size: many; D gene: .; V gene: TRBV7-6; CDR3 protein: CASSLDSGNEQFF; CDR3 DNA: TGTGCCAGCAGCTTAGACTCGGGTAATGAGCAGTTCTTC
J gene: TRBJ2-2; clone size: few; D gene: .; V gene: TRBV7-3; CDR3 protein: CASSLKVAANTGELFF; CDR3 DNA: TGTGCCAGCAGCTTAAAGGTGGCCGCGAACACCGGGGAGCTGTTTTTT